The following is a T cell receptor beta chain sequence with its context. Its antigen is unidentified. The sample originates from a study of monozygotic twins with inflammatory bowel disease. Study conclusions and caveats: Part of the variability in patient repertoires may have come from differing immunosuppressive treatments.

UMIs incorporating a 6-nucleotide sample barcode were appended by means of template switching. Reanalyzing the 5' RACE reads, TCRdb keeps one entry per CDR3 protein, without DNA. The listing contains 300,000 to 350,000 distinct CDR3 sequences. Germline assignment: CDR1 KGHDR and CDR2 SFDVKD. This CDR3 is 16 amino acids long. The sequenced sample consisted of blood. The rearrangement links TRBV24-1 to TRBJ2-5; TCRdb's D gene call, TRBD1, goes unchecked for lack of DNA. The receptor's source is a human donor with ulcerative colitis or Crohn's disease, or a healthy co-twin of an affected twin (not recorded which). The CDR3 reads CATSDLKAKGEETQYF.